A single sample is the source of the 21 T cell receptor beta chains below, sequenced in a study of T cell repertoires in cytomegalovirus infection. Each CDR3 protein gets one entry after TCRdb re-called the reads with MiXCR. The repertoire holds under 150,000 distinct CDR3 sequences, with roughly a quarter as singletons. Antigen specificity for these receptors is unknown. The sample taken for sequencing was PBMCs, sequenced either directly or after in vitro stimulation (not recorded which). These receptor sequences come from a human donor in good health (CMV status not recorded). Some clones in this sample may be carry-over from other donors' samples.

DNA of the CDR3: TGTGCCAGCAGGCCTTCACAGGGAATTAGCAATCAGCCCCAGCATTTT. Its translation: CASRPSQGISNQPQHF. This rearrangement joins TRBV27 to TRBJ1-5, with D possibly TRBD1 on 6 matching bases. Per germline, CDR1 MNHEY and CDR2 SMNVEV (reference sequence). V gave up 6 bases and J gave up 0 bases, with 15 bases separating them. CDR3 length: 16 amino acids.

The chain carries TRBV10-3 and TRBJ2-3, with TRBD1 matching 9 bases. The CDR3 is 17 amino acids. CDR1 is ENHRY, CDR2 SYGVKD, per germline. V lost 4 bases and J lost 4; bases outside the gene matches: 12. The CDR3 coding sequence is TGTGCCATCAGTGCGTACCGGACAGGGGAGCTAGCAGATACGCAGTATTTT. Protein: CAISAYRTGELADTQYF.

The table lists this clonotype with a few counts. V usage is TRBV28 and J usage is TRBJ2-3; 8 bases map to TRBD1. J lost 5 bases, V lost 6 bases, and 10 bases had no gene match. From germline, CDR1 is MDHEN and CDR2 SYDVKM. The CDR3 is made up of 15 amino acids. CDR3 coding DNA: TGTGCCAGCAGGGGGGACAGGCGAACTGGAGATACGCAGTATTTT. Protein: CASRGDRRTGDTQYF.

The chain employs TRBV29-1 and TRBJ2-1; D not certain. The V and J ends lost 4 bases and 7 bases respectively, with 14 bases between them. Per germline, CDR1 SQVTM and CDR2 ANQGSEA. CDR3 length: 13 amino acids. The CDR3 bases are TGCAGCGTTGCAAAAGCATCGCAGAATGAGCAGTTCTTC. This codes for CSVAKASQNEQFF.

Ten or more counts support this clonotype. The chain uses TRBV7-2 and TRBJ2-5, with TRBD2 matching over 11 bases. This CDR3 region has 15 residues. Germline lookup yields CDR1 SGHTA and CDR2 FQGNSA. The junction had 1 base not matched to a gene; V was cut back by 1 base and J by 3 bases. The CDR3 loop reads CASSLETSGKETQYF. CDR3 nucleotides: TGTGCCAGCAGCTTAGAGACTAGCGGGAAAGAGACCCAGTACTTC. Complete variable domain (other parts from reference TRBV7-2 and TRBJ2-5): GAGVSQSPSNKVTEKGKDVELRCDPISGHTALYWYRQSLGQGLEFLIYFQGNSAPDKSGLPSDRFSAERTGGSVSTLTIQRTQQEDSAVYLCASSLETSGKETQYFGPGTRLLVL.

This clonotype appeared a few times. The chain couples TRBV5-4 to TRBJ2-3; 10 nucleotides agree with TRBD2. The germline V gene encodes CDR1 SGHNT and CDR2 YYREEE (reference sequence). Germline trimming cut 3 bases from V and 4 bases from J; bases unmatched to any gene: 5. This CDR3 is built from 15 residues. The CDR3 is CASSSLAGESDTQYF. As DNA, the CDR3 is TGTGCCAGCAGCTCGCTAGCGGGAGAATCAGATACGCAGTATTTT.

This clonotype came up many times. The gene calls are TRBV7-2 and TRBJ1-1; 7 bases align to TRBD1. The V gene's germline CDR1 is SGHTA and CDR2 FQGNSA. The ends lost 5 bases at V and 5 bases at J; junction bases unmatched: 5. This CDR3 has 13 residues. CDR3 amino acids: CASSTTGRTEAFF. CDR3 DNA sequence: TGTGCCAGCAGCACGACAGGGAGGACTGAAGCTTTCTTT.

The rearrangement links TRBV5-4 to TRBJ2-3; TRBD1 matches 10 bases. The CDR3 loop spans 15 amino acids. Germline V gene lookup returns CDR1 SGHNT and CDR2 YYREEE (reference sequence). Trimming cost V 4 bases and J 6 bases; bases outside gene matches: 8. CDR3 amino acids: CASSRTGTGDDTQYF. In nucleotides, the CDR3 is TGTGCCAGCAGCCGTACCGGGACAGGGGATGATACGCAGTATTTT.

The chain joins TRBV7-9 to TRBJ1-1; D gene ambiguous. V lost 7 bases, J lost 1 base, and 10 bases lay in between. In germline, CDR1 is SEHNR, CDR2 FQNEAQ (reference sequence). The CDR3 sequence is 13 residues long. The CDR3 bases are TGTGCCAGCAACCCCTCTGGGAACACTGAAGCTTTCTTT. Translated, it gives CASNPSGNTEAFF.

The sample holds many counts of this clonotype. The J gene is TRBJ1-1, the V gene TRBV7-6, with a tentative D call TRBD1 (5 bases). The CDR3 is made up of 14 amino acids. The ends were cut back, 3 bases at V and 4 bases at J, with 12 bases in the middle. Germline V gene data show CDR1 as SGHVS and CDR2 as FNYEAQ. The CDR3 coding sequence is TGTGCCAGCAGCTTTCAGGGAGTCGGCACTGAAGCTTTCTTT. It translates to CASSFQGVGTEAFF.

Ten or more counts support this clonotype. The gene calls are TRBV6-2 or TRBV6-3 and TRBJ1-1; D call uncertain. CDR1 is MNHEY and CDR2 is SVGEGT in the germline V gene. This CDR3 contains 11 residues. V gave up 4 bases and J gave up 8 bases, with 8 bases separating them. In DNA form, the CDR3 reads TGTGCCAGCAGTTTGGGAGTGGAAGCTTTCTTT. Translating it yields CASSLGVEAFF.

The CDR3 reads CASSQRETQYF. The CDR3 nucleotides are TGTGCCAGCAGTCAAAGGGAGACCCAGTACTTC. The V call is TRBV28, the J call TRBJ2-5; D call uncertain. This CDR3 region has 11 residues. Trimming cost V 5 bases and J 5 bases, with 6 bases left between them. Germline CDR1 MDHEN, CDR2 SYDVKM. Using reference TRBV28 and TRBJ2-5 for the parts outside the CDR3, the full variable domain is DVKVTQSSRYLVKRTGEKVFLECVQDMDHENMFWYRQDPGLGLRLIYFSYDVKMKEKGDIPEGYSVSREKKERFSLILESASTNQTSMYLCASSQRETQYFGPGTRLLVL.

This clonotype was detected ten times or more. This chain uses TRBV5-1 with TRBJ2-7; possibly TRBD1 or TRBD2 for D (5 bases each). V lost 4 bases and J lost 5, with 13 bases in between. The CDR3 sequence is 13 residues long. CDR1 SGHRS and CDR2 YFSETQ come from the germline V gene. The CDR3 protein is CASSRERGHEQYV. DNA of the CDR3: TGCGCCAGCAGCCGGGAAAGGGGCCACGAGCAGTACGTC.

V usage is TRBV12-3 or TRBV12-4 and J usage is TRBJ1-2; D may be TRBD1 (5 bases). V dropped 9 bases and J dropped 4 bases, with 12 bases sitting between them. The CDR3 totals 12 residues. CDR3 bases: TGTGCCAGTATGTGGGGGACCTATGGCTACACCTTC. Its translation: CASMWGTYGYTF.

The V gene is TRBV29-1, the J gene TRBJ1-1; weak D call: TRBD1 (5 bases). CDR1 is SQVTM, CDR2 ANQGSEA, per germline. This CDR3 has 13 amino acids. V was pared by 7 bases and J by 9 bases, with 21 bases between. CDR3 sequence reads: CSASTAEALKAFF. The CDR3 DNA is TGCAGCGCATCGACAGCAGAGGCCCTTAAAGCTTTCTTT.

This clonotype was counted only a few times. The rearrangement links TRBV20-1 to TRBJ1-6; TRBD1 might be the D (5 bases). Trimming pared 7 bases from V and 7 bases from J, leaving 17 bases between. The CDR3 length is 14 residues. Per germline, CDR1 DFQATT and CDR2 SNEGSKA (reference sequence). The CDR3 DNA follows: TGCAGTGTCGGCCGGGGACCGCTAAATTCACCCCTCCACTTT. Its translation: CSVGRGPLNSPLHF.

The gene calls are TRBV27 and TRBJ2-2; D remains unclear. The CDR3 runs 13 residues. CDR1 and CDR2 from the germline V gene are MNHEY and SMNVEV (reference sequence). Deletions cut 4 bases from V and 2 bases from J, with 5 bases between. The CDR3 spells CASSYPNTGELFF. The CDR3 bases are TGTGCCAGCAGTTACCCAAACACCGGGGAGCTGTTTTTT.

The rearrangement joins TRBV28 to TRBJ1-5; no clear D gene. Germline-derived CDR1 and CDR2 are MDHEN and SYDVKM. CDR3 length: 12 residues. CDR3 sequence (DNA): TGTGCTCACCAGGACCCCGAGAGACCCCAGCATTTT. The encoded protein is CAHQDPERPQHF.

This clonotype came up many times. The chain has TRBV6-2 or TRBV6-3 and TRBJ1-1; D gene unclear. Germline V gene data show CDR1 as MNHEY and CDR2 as SVGEGT. This CDR3 region has 15 residues. V was pared by 7 bases and J by 4 bases, with 19 bases between. CDR3 loop: CASILRDGVGTEAFF. The CDR3 DNA follows: TGTGCCAGCATCCTTCGGGATGGGGTGGGCACTGAAGCTTTCTTT.

At least ten counts were recorded for this clonotype. The chain is built from TRBV7-2 and TRBJ1-1; 8 nucleotides align to TRBD1. This CDR3 has 15 residues. Germline assignment: CDR1 SGHTA and CDR2 FQGNSA. After removal of 5 bases from V and 5 bases from J, the junction contained 10 bases not matched to a gene. Here the CDR3 reads CASSPDRALRTEAFF. The CDR3 nucleotides are TGTGCCAGCAGCCCGGACAGGGCCCTCCGAACTGAAGCTTTCTTT.

This clonotype came up a few times. V usage is TRBV7-9 and J usage is TRBJ1-1; 10 bases match TRBD1. Germline V gene sequence: CDR1 SEHNR, CDR2 FQNEAQ (reference sequence). The CDR3 has 17 residues. The junction had 8 bases not matched to a gene; V was cut back by 1 base and J by 3 bases. The CDR3 spells CASSLGRGTGAYTEAFF. The CDR3 nucleotides read TGTGCCAGCAGCTTAGGGAGGGGGACAGGGGCTTACACTGAAGCTTTCTTT.